The 24 T cell receptor beta chains reported below all come from one sample, sequenced in a study of T cell repertoires in cytomegalovirus infection (dated 2019 in TCRdb). These reads were obtained on an Illumina HiSeq 1500. Through fastp at Q25 and MiXCR, TCRdb rebuilt clones from the public reads, retaining in-frame beta chains. Rows are combined by CDR3 protein, so each entry shows the most common genes and DNA. In this sample the table shows hundreds of thousands of distinct CDR3 sequences, 25% to 35% of which occur a single time. The ten largest clones take up roughly 15% of the sample. The treatment or condition label corresponds to: in vitro stimulation with specific CMV peptide epitopes to enrich CMV-specific T cells. Their antigens remain unidentified. The starting material was cultured PBMCs, obtained from culture after CMV antigen stimulation. The receptor source for this set is a human donor in good health (CMV status not recorded). Some clones in this sample may be carry-over from other donors' samples.

This clonotype was observed a handful of times. This chain joins TRBV6-5 and TRBJ2-5; 11 bases match TRBD2. This CDR3 comprises 15 residues. V shed 5 bases, J shed 5 bases, and the junction held 7 bases outside the gene matches. Per germline, CDR1 MNHEY and CDR2 SVGAGI. The CDR3 coding sequence is TGTGCCAGCAGTAAACTAGCGGGAGTTATGGAGACCCAGTACTTC. Protein sequence: CASSKLAGVMETQYF.

This clonotype was counted only a few times. The chain recombines TRBV5-1 with TRBJ2-4; TRBD2 matches 12 bases. Germline V CDR1 and CDR2: SGHRS, YFSETQ. CDR3 length: 15 residues. V lost 4 bases and J lost 5; bases outside the gene matches: 4. CDR3 sequence (DNA): TGCGCCAGCAGCCCCCGACTAGCGGGAGAAAACATTCAGTACTTC. The encoded protein is CASSPRLAGENIQYF.

The DNA for the CDR3 is TGTGCCAGCAGCTTATGGGGGGTCCGTATGCGGGAGACGAACACCGGGGAGCTGTTTTTT. Protein sequence: CASSLWGVRMRETNTGELFF. The V call is TRBV7-6, the J call TRBJ2-2; TRBD2 matches at 7 bases. CDR1 and CDR2 (germline): SGHVS, FNYEAQ. The CDR3 extends over 20 amino acids. Trimming removed 2 bases from V and 0 bases from J; junction bases left unmatched: 15.

The genes are TRBV6-1 and TRBJ1-2; D is ambiguous. Germline loops: CDR1 MNHNS, CDR2 SASEGT. This CDR3 spans 14 amino acids. Trimming stripped 2 bases from V and 0 bases from J, with 7 bases between. The CDR3 loop is CASSENGANYGYTF. The CDR3 nucleotides read TGTGCCAGCAGTGAAAATGGGGCTAACTATGGCTACACCTTC.

V and J are TRBV6-2 or TRBV6-3 and TRBJ1-2; D gene unclear. The germline V gene encodes CDR1 MNHEY and CDR2 SVGEGT. The CDR3 is 14 amino acids. Trimming took off 0 bases at V and 7 bases at J, with 12 bases between the two ends. The CDR3 nucleotides read TGTGCCAGCAGTTACTCGAGCGGAGGGCTTGGCTACACCTTC. This translates into CASSYSSGGLGYTF.

The chain recombines TRBV24-1 with TRBJ2-5; 13 nucleotides line up with TRBD2. This CDR3 comprises 16 residues. The germline gives CDR1 KGHDR, CDR2 SFDVKD. The V gene end was trimmed by 3 bases and the J gene end by 5 bases; junction bases not matched to a gene: 5. DNA for the CDR3: TGTGCCACCAGTGATCCGGGACTAGCGGGAAGGGAGACCCAGTACTTC. It is translated as CATSDPGLAGRETQYF.

The sample holds a few counts of this clonotype. The chain employs TRBV7-2 and TRBJ2-1; 9 positions agree with TRBD2. The CDR3 has 15 amino acids. Germline-derived CDR1 and CDR2 are SGHTA and FQGNSA. J lost 5 bases, V lost 3 bases, and 5 bases had no gene match. The CDR3 DNA is TGTGCCAGCAGCTTCGTAGCGGGAGTTGACAATGAGCAGTTCTTC. It encodes CASSFVAGVDNEQFF.

V and J are TRBV7-9 and TRBJ1-6, with D possibly TRBD1 on 6 matching bases. The CDR3 length is 15 residues. The germline gives CDR1 SEHNR, CDR2 FQNEAQ (reference sequence). The V and J ends lost 1 base and 7 bases respectively, with 11 bases between them. Here the CDR3 DNA reads TGTGCCAGCAGCTTAGGGACAGCTACCAATTCACCCCTCCACTTT. Protein product: CASSLGTATNSPLHF.

The V and J genes are TRBV14 and TRBJ1-2; tentative D call: TRBD1 (6 bases). CDR1 SGHDN and CDR2 FVKESK come from the germline V gene. The CDR3 loop spans 15 amino acids. Trimming removed 4 bases from V and 0 bases from J, with 12 bases in between. The CDR3 here is CASSRRDNSNYGYTF. The CDR3 DNA follows: TGTGCCAGCAGCCGACGGGACAATTCTAACTATGGCTACACCTTC.

The CDR3 loop reads CASGTGRGYTF. The CDR3 bases are TGTGCCAGCGGGACAGGAAGAGGCTACACCTTC. V and J are TRBV6-6 and TRBJ1-2; 8 bases map to TRBD1. The CDR3 runs to 11 residues. V lost 8 bases and J lost 8; bases outside the gene matches: 4. Germline V lookup: CDR1 MNHNY, CDR2 SVGAGI (reference sequence).

This sequence joins TRBV27 and TRBJ2-7; 7 bases line up with TRBD1. V trimming: 5 bases; J trimming: 2 bases; junction bases outside the gene matches: 9. Germline CDR1 MNHEY, CDR2 SMNVEV (reference sequence). CDR3 size: 15 residues. For the CDR3, the DNA is TGTGCCAGCAGTGGCGCGTTAGGGACAGCCTACGAGCAGTACTTC. This translates into CASSGALGTAYEQYF.

The rearrangement links TRBV29-1 to TRBJ2-1; no firm D call. Per the germline V gene, CDR1 is SQVTM and CDR2 is ANQGSEA. This CDR3 has 12 amino acids. V was clipped by 0 bases and J by 7 bases, with 7 bases between them. The CDR3 DNA reads TGCAGCGTTGAAGATCTTATAAATGAGCAGTTCTTC. Amino acids: CSVEDLINEQFF.

This clonotype was seen more than once but under ten times. This rearrangement joins TRBV5-6 to TRBJ2-1; 8 bases are shared with TRBD1. The junction had 6 bases not matched to a gene; V was cut back by 4 bases and J by 0 bases. The germline V gene has CDR1 SGHDT and CDR2 YYEEEE. The CDR3 has 16 amino acids. For the CDR3, the DNA is TGTGCCAGCAGCCTGGCCGGACAGGGCTCCTACAATGAGCAGTTCTTC. It is translated as CASSLAGQGSYNEQFF.

The rearrangement links TRBV24-1 to TRBJ2-7, with TRBD1 identical over 8 bases. The germline gives CDR1 KGHDR, CDR2 SFDVKD. This CDR3 spans 17 amino acids. V shed 1 base and J 0 bases; nucleotides not matched to a gene: 7. In nucleotides, the CDR3 is TGTGCCACCAGTGATTTTTTTGCGGACAGGGTCTCCTACGAGCAGTACGTC. Its translation: CATSDFFADRVSYEQYV.

CDR3 coding DNA: TGTGCCAGCTCACCGATGACAGGGCCCTACGAGCAGTACGTC. It encodes CASSPMTGPYEQYV. The chain combines TRBV18 with TRBJ2-7; 7 positions match TRBD1. In germline, CDR1 is KGHSH, CDR2 LQKENI. The CDR3 is 14 residues long. After removal of 3 bases from V and 2 bases from J, the junction contained 4 bases not matched to a gene.

V gene TRBV6-1 combines with J gene TRBJ2-2, with D possibly TRBD1 on 6 matching bases. The CDR3 spans 16 residues. Between the trimmed V and J ends, which lost 7 bases and 3 bases, there was a span of 18 bases. Germline V gene lookup returns CDR1 MNHNS and CDR2 SASEGT. The CDR3 DNA reads TGTGCCAGCATTCGCCAGGCAGGGGATTACACCGGGGAGCTGTTTTTT. Amino acid sequence: CASIRQAGDYTGELFF.

This clonotype came up a few times. The rearrangement links TRBV7-2 to TRBJ2-1, with 11 bases aligning to TRBD2. The CDR3 sequence is 16 residues long. Trimming at V came to 6 bases and at J to 0 bases, leaving 4 bases not matched to a gene. Germline V CDR1 and CDR2: SGHTA, FQGNSA. CDR3 bases: TGTGCCAGCAGTCATACTAGCGGGAGCTCCTACAATGAGCAGTTCTTC. It codes for CASSHTSGSSYNEQFF.

The rearrangement joins TRBV28 to TRBJ1-2; the D is unclear. V was shortened by 2 bases and J by 4 bases, with 8 bases between the two germline ends. Germline assignment: CDR1 MDHEN and CDR2 SYDVKM. This CDR3 region has 13 residues. The CDR3 DNA is TGTGCCAGCAGTTTAGGCTCCGGCTATGGCTACACCTTC. It encodes CASSLGSGYGYTF.

This clonotype has a handful of counts. The chain has TRBV4-1 and TRBJ2-4; 7 bases are shared with TRBD1. Losses at the gene ends were 1 base for V and 4 bases for J; bases not matched to a gene: 1. The CDR3 extends over 14 amino acids. CDR1 and CDR2 from the germline V gene are MGHRA and YSYEKL. The DNA of the CDR3 is TGCGCCAGCAGCCAAGTGGGACAGAAAAACATTCAGTACTTC. Translated, it gives CASSQVGQKNIQYF.

The rearrangement uses TRBV11-1 and TRBJ2-3, with D hard to call. V was pared by 5 bases and J by 5 bases, with 14 bases between. CDR3 length equals 14 residues. CDR1 and CDR2 from the germline V gene are SGHAT and FQDESV (reference sequence). CDR3 in DNA: TGTGCCAGCAGCCTTTTGGAGCGTGGAGATACGCAGTATTTT. Translation: CASSLLERGDTQYF.

The J gene is TRBJ1-4, the V gene TRBV2, with no clear D. The CDR3 runs 15 residues. Trimming left V 6 bases short and J 7 bases short, with 18 bases between. Germline V gives CDR1 SNHLY, CDR2 FYNNEI. CDR3 region: CASSLNGQEGEKLFF. The CDR3 bases are TGTGCCAGCAGCCTAAATGGGCAGGAGGGTGAAAAACTGTTTTTT.

This clonotype came up a few times. The chain links TRBV29-1 to TRBJ1-1; 8 nucleotides agree with TRBD1. Germline V gene sequence: CDR1 SQVTM, CDR2 ANQGSEA. The CDR3 length is 15 residues. The ends lost 6 bases at V and 5 bases at J; junction bases unmatched: 14. CDR3: CSVGGGTGGVTEAFF. Here the CDR3 DNA reads TGCAGCGTCGGGGGGGGTACAGGGGGAGTGACTGAAGCTTTCTTT.

V gene TRBV5-1 combines with J gene TRBJ2-3; 7 nucleotides agree with TRBD1. The V gene's germline CDR1 is SGHRS and CDR2 YFSETQ. J gave up 3 bases and V 0 bases, and 7 bases lay outside the gene matches. The CDR3 loop spans 16 amino acids. CDR3 in amino acids: CASSLVGTAPTDTQYF. The CDR3 DNA follows: TGCGCCAGCAGCTTGGTCGGGACAGCACCTACAGATACGCAGTATTTT.

This chain joins TRBV28 and TRBJ2-7; 8 positions match TRBD2. This CDR3 contains 15 residues. Germline V gene data show CDR1 as MDHEN and CDR2 as SYDVKM. V lost 3 bases, J lost 6 bases, and 10 bases stayed unmatched. Here the CDR3 DNA reads TGTGCCAGCAGTTTGATGGGGACTAGAGGATCCGAGCAGTACTTC. Residues: CASSLMGTRGSEQYF.